These 8 T cell receptor beta chains share one sample of origin, sequenced in a study of blood T cells in healthy people across ages. Primed by a sample-barcoded 5' primer and a J-beta primer mix, a second PCR proceeded for 7 to 11 cycles. MiXCR was run by TCRdb on the 5' RACE reads, yielding one entry per CDR3 protein. The data hold over 1,500,000 distinct CDR3 sequences, with just under 50% observed a single time. The sample was blood. The receptors derive from a woman between 40 and 55 years old in good health.

V and J are TRBV12-3 or TRBV12-4 and TRBJ2-1; D remains ambiguous. Trimming removed 4 bases from V and 6 bases from J, with 13 bases in between. This CDR3 has 14 amino acids. The CDR3 sequence is CASSSRRVGNEQFF. In nucleotides, the CDR3 is TGTGCCAGCAGTTCGCGGCGAGTCGGCAATGAGCAGTTCTTC.

The V and J genes are TRBV28 and TRBJ1-2, with a possible D match to TRBD1 (6 bases). The CDR3 contains 14 residues. The germline V and J ends were trimmed by 3 bases and 5 bases, with 13 bases remaining between them. Germline values: CDR1 MDHEN, CDR2 SYDVKM. This CDR3 reads CASSFSRGLYGYTF. The CDR3 nucleotides are TGTGCCAGCAGTTTTTCCAGGGGTTTGTATGGCTACACCTTC.

This chain joins TRBV25-1 and TRBJ2-3; tentative D call: TRBD1 (6 bases). Looked up from germline, CDR1 is MGHDK and CDR2 is SYGVNS. The CDR3 loop spans 15 amino acids. The V and J ends lost 2 bases and 4 bases respectively, with 13 bases between them. The DNA for the CDR3 is TGTGCCAGCAGTGAAGCCGACAGGTCCCCAGATACGCAGTATTTT. Its protein is CASSEADRSPDTQYF.

V and J are TRBV9 and TRBJ1-5; D unclear. Trimming cost V 0 bases and J 5 bases, with 9 bases left between them. Germline V gives CDR1 SGDLS, CDR2 YYNGEE. The CDR3 is 14 residues long. The CDR3 region is CASSVGAVDQPQHF. CDR3 DNA: TGTGCCAGCAGCGTAGGAGCGGTCGATCAGCCCCAGCATTTT.

The J gene is TRBJ1-3, the V gene TRBV7-6; 7 bases match TRBD1. The trim removed 2 bases at V and 2 bases at J, leaving 9 bases unmatched. The CDR3 sequence is 17 residues long. CDR1 and CDR2 from the germline V gene are SGHVS and FNYEAQ. In nucleotides, the CDR3 is TGTGCCAGCAGCTTATCCGGGACAGACCTCACTGGAAACACCATATATTTT. Translation: CASSLSGTDLTGNTIYF. Filled out from reference TRBV7-6 and TRBJ1-3, the complete variable domain reads GAGVSQSPRYKVTKRGQDVALRCDPISGHVSLYWYRQALGQGPEFLTYFNYEAQQDKSGLPNDRFSAERPEGSISTLTIQRTEQRDSAMYRCASSLSGTDLTGNTIYFGEGSWLTVV.

The chain links TRBV4-1 to TRBJ2-5; 16 nucleotides line up with TRBD2. The V gene end was trimmed by 0 bases and the J gene end by 1 base; junction bases not matched to a gene: 8. This CDR3 region has 20 residues. The germline V gene has CDR1 MGHRA and CDR2 YSYEKL. The CDR3 reads CASSQDPGTSGGDIQETQYF. CDR3 sequence (DNA): TGCGCCAGCAGCCAAGATCCCGGGACTAGCGGGGGGGATATCCAAGAGACCCAGTACTTC.

The chain joins TRBV29-1 to TRBJ2-2; TRBD1 matches at 7 bases. Germline values: CDR1 SQVTM, CDR2 ANQGSEA. With 0 bases clipped from V and 4 bases from J, the junction kept 14 bases outside the gene matches. There are 18 residues in the CDR3. Written as DNA, the CDR3 is TGCAGCGTTGAAGATAGGTCGAGAACAGGGGTACCCACCGGGGAGCTGTTTTTT. Translation: CSVEDRSRTGVPTGELFF.

This clonotype has at least ten counts. One junction end disagrees with the germline gene, perhaps due to a read error. This sequence joins TRBV9 and TRBJ1-2; a possible D gene is TRBD1 (5 bases). The CDR3 runs 13 residues. The germline V gene has CDR1 SGDLS and CDR2 YYNGEE. The CDR3 DNA reads as TGCGCCAGCAGCGTCCGGGACAACTATGGCTACACCTTC. This gives the protein CASSVRDNYGYTF. Drawing the rest from reference TRBV9 and TRBJ1-2, the complete variable domain is DSGVTQTPKHLITATGQRVTLRCSPRSGDLSVYWYQQSLDQGLQFLIQYYNGEERAKGNILERFSAQQFPDLHSELNLSSLELGDSALYFCASSVRDNYGYTFGSGTRLTVV.